These 14 T cell receptor beta chains originate from one sample sequenced in a study of CD8+ T cells in alopecia areata. Isolated RNA was reverse transcribed into cDNA used as the sequencing template. Assay used: immunoSEQ multiplex PCR; TCRdb lists only in-frame clones, some missing. The sample carries 140,000 to 150,000 clones, approximately 45% recorded once. The material sequenced was CD4+ T cells sorted from blood. Receptors originate from a human donor with alopecia areata.

V gene TRBV30 combines with J gene TRBJ2-5, with 9 positions matching TRBD2. Germline assignment: CDR1 GTSNPN and CDR2 SVGIG (reference sequence). J gave up 4 bases and V 5 bases, and 11 bases lay outside the gene matches. The CDR3 runs 15 residues. Here the CDR3 DNA reads TGTGCCTGGGGTAGGCTAGCGGGATTAATAGAGACCCAGTACTTC. It encodes CAWGRLAGLIETQYF.

This clone was seen only a few times. The gene calls are TRBV6-5 and TRBJ2-7, with TRBD2 matching over 8 bases. Unmatched junction bases numbered 5, after V lost 6 bases and J lost 10 bases. Germline assignment: CDR1 MNHEY and CDR2 SVGAGI. The CDR3 extends over 11 amino acids. This chain's CDR3 is CASRLAGLQYF. The DNA for the CDR3 is TGTGCCAGCAGGTTAGCGGGGCTCCAGTACTTC.

This clone was seen a handful of times. V usage is TRBV5-1 and J usage is TRBJ2-4; TRBD1 matches at 7 bases. The germline CDR1 and CDR2 sequences are SGHRS and YFSETQ. This CDR3 is built from 14 residues. Germline trimming cut 5 bases from V and 6 bases from J; bases unmatched to any gene: 8. CDR3 amino acids: CASSPDRVGNIQYF. DNA for the CDR3: TGCGCCAGCAGTCCAGACAGGGTCGGAAACATTCAGTACTTC.

This clone was seen a handful of times. CDR3 sequence (DNA): TGTGCCAGCAGTTTATTGGGACTTCGCTCTGGGGCCAACGTCCTGACTTTC. It yields the protein CASSLLGLRSGANVLTF. This sequence joins TRBV27 and TRBJ2-6; weak D call: TRBD2 (6 bases). V was trimmed by 1 base and J by 0 bases, leaving 10 bases between them. The CDR3 runs 17 residues. CDR1 is MNHEY and CDR2 is SMNVEV in the germline V gene (reference sequence). Complete variable domain (other parts from reference TRBV27 and TRBJ2-6): EAQVTQNPRYLITVTGKKLTVTCSQNMNHEYMSWYRQDPGLGLRQIYYSMNVEVTDKGDVPEGYKVSRKEKRNFPLILESPSPNQTSLYFCASSLLGLRSGANVLTFGAGSRLTVL.

The chain recombines TRBV28 with TRBJ2-4, with D possibly TRBD1 on 5 matching bases. The CDR3 covers 15 residues. V was cut by 2 bases and J by 1 base, with 9 bases left in between. Germline loops: CDR1 MDHEN, CDR2 SYDVKM. The CDR3 region is CASSLQGSAKNIQYF. Here the CDR3 DNA reads TGTGCCAGCAGTTTACAGGGTTCGGCCAAAAACATTCAGTACTTC.

This clone occurred a few times. The chain joins TRBV29-1 to TRBJ1-2; maybe TRBD1 (5 bases). CDR1 and CDR2 from the germline V gene are SQVTM and ANQGSEA. This CDR3 is 14 amino acids long. The germline V and J ends were trimmed by 5 bases and 0 bases, with 13 bases remaining between them. In nucleotides, the CDR3 is TGCAGCGTTCTAGACAGCTCCCCTAACTATGGCTACACCTTC. This codes for CSVLDSSPNYGYTF.

This clone was seen only a few times. V and J are TRBV29-1 and TRBJ2-3, with no clear D. The germline V and J ends were trimmed by 0 bases and 2 bases, with 3 bases remaining between them. The germline CDR1 and CDR2 sequences are SQVTM and ANQGSEA. This CDR3 comprises 12 residues. In DNA, the CDR3 is TGCAGCGTTGAAGATATCACAGATACGCAGTATTTT. It is translated as CSVEDITDTQYF.

Notes on this clone: The sample contains more than one DNA sequence encoding this CDR3. CDR3 protein: CSVGGTGANVLTF. The CDR3 region has the DNA TGCAGCGTGGGGGGTACTGGGGCCAACGTCCTGACTTTC. The chain joins TRBV29-1 to TRBJ2-6; D possibly corresponds to TRBD2 (6 bases). CDR3 length: 13 residues. Between the trimmed V and J ends, which lost 6 bases and 2 bases, there was a span of 8 bases. Germline CDR1 SQVTM, CDR2 ANQGSEA.

This clone was picked up a small number of times. This chain joins TRBV15 and TRBJ2-1; no firm D call. The ends were cut back, 2 bases at V and 5 bases at J, with 4 bases in the middle. The germline V gene encodes CDR1 LNHNV and CDR2 YYDKDF (reference sequence). This CDR3 comprises 12 residues. CDR3 region: CATSRPNNEQFF. The CDR3 region has the DNA TGTGCCACCAGCAGACCGAACAATGAGCAGTTCTTC.

This rearrangement joins TRBV2 to TRBJ2-5; TRBD2 aligns across 10 bases. There are 15 residues in the CDR3. Germline CDR1 is SNHLY and CDR2 is FYNNEI. The V and J ends lost 7 bases and 5 bases, in that order; junction bases with no gene match: 10. The CDR3 is CASTGRLAGGETQYF. For the CDR3, the DNA is TGTGCCAGCACGGGGAGATTAGCGGGAGGTGAGACCCAGTACTTC.

CDR3 sequence (DNA): TGCAGCGTTGAGGGGGGGATTTCCAATGAGCAGTTCTTC. This sequence encodes CSVEGGISNEQFF. V is TRBV29-1 and J is TRBJ2-1; 7 bases align to TRBD2. This CDR3 is 13 amino acids long. Germline trimming cut 3 bases from V and 6 bases from J; bases unmatched to any gene: 5. Germline-derived CDR1 and CDR2 are SQVTM and ANQGSEA.

V usage is TRBV25-1 and J usage is TRBJ1-2, with D unclear. Germline CDR1 MGHDK, CDR2 SYGVNS. Trimming left V 4 bases short and J 0 bases short, with 9 bases between. The CDR3 contains 14 residues. The CDR3 here is CASSAGAPNYGYTF. CDR3 DNA: TGTGCCAGCAGTGCGGGCGCACCTAACTATGGCTACACCTTC.

This clone appeared a single time. This chain connects TRBV28 to TRBJ2-5, with D unresolved. CDR3 size: 14 residues. V gave up 6 bases and J gave up 4 bases, with 15 bases separating them. CDR1 and CDR2 from the germline V gene are MDHEN and SYDVKM. The CDR3 DNA follows: TGTGCCAGCAGCCTCATAGCTTATCTAGAGACCCAGTACTTC. This sequence encodes CASSLIAYLETQYF. Complete variable domain (other parts from reference TRBV28 and TRBJ2-5): DVKVTQSSRYLVKRTGEKVFLECVQDMDHENMFWYRQDPGLGLRLIYFSYDVKMKEKGDIPEGYSVSREKKERFSLILESASTNQTSMYLCASSLIAYLETQYFGPGTRLLVL.

The rearrangement joins TRBV5-1 to TRBJ2-3, with TRBD2 identical over 13 bases. The CDR3 has 15 amino acids. The trim removed 6 bases at V and 7 bases at J, leaving 8 bases unmatched. Germline assignment: CDR1 SGHRS and CDR2 YFSETQ. This CDR3 reads CASNTLAGGPHTQYF. CDR3 in DNA: TGCGCCAGCAACACACTAGCGGGAGGGCCGCATACGCAGTATTTT.